The entry below describes one T cell receptor (beta chain). Antigen: not known. The source of the sample is a study of cytomegalovirus exposure and HLA in healthy donors. General study findings and limits: A prior analysis recorded that most TCR beta V segments were productive about 87% or about 30% of the time. Specificity for CMV antigens was confirmed in vitro for three of the CMV-associated chains. TCR beta sequences reportedly predicted most subjects' HLA-A and HLA-B alleles accurately.

The PCR made use of 60 Vbeta and 13 Jbeta primers. TCRdb's copy holds only in-frame clones and misses some; the assay was immunoSEQ multiplex PCR. The sample holds about 83,000 clones, 70% to 75% seen once. What was sequenced was PBMCs. The receptor comes from a man aged 55 to 70 in good health and CMV-seronegative.

The CDR3, as DNA: TGTGCCAGCAGTGAATTCCGGGGGGGCCTAGAGACCCAGTACTTC. Translation: CASSEFRGGLETQYF. The chain combines TRBV6-1 with TRBJ2-5, with TRBD2 identical over 8 bases. The CDR3 sequence is 15 residues long. Germline V gene sequence: CDR1 MNHNS, CDR2 SASEGT. V dropped 2 bases and J dropped 4; count of bases not matched to a gene: 6.